The next 28 T cell receptor beta chains were all read from a single sample in a study of cytomegalovirus exposure and HLA in healthy donors. Produced via immunoSEQ multiplex PCR; TCRdb's table is partial and in-frame only. The repertoire has around 66,000 clones, approximately 97% of them found once; the top ten carry around 1.6%. Sample: PBMCs. These receptors were taken from a woman under 30 in good health and CMV-seropositive.

The chain recombines TRBV10-3 with TRBJ1-1; maybe TRBD1 (5 bases). Germline CDR1 ENHRY, CDR2 SYGVKD. The CDR3 loop spans 14 amino acids. Trimming removed 8 bases at V and 1 base at J, with 14 bases between. CDR3 amino acids: CAILPGDQNTEAFF. The CDR3 DNA follows: TGTGCCATCCTACCGGGGGACCAGAACACTGAAGCTTTCTTT.

The chain recombines TRBV6-1 with TRBJ1-1; D unresolved. CDR1 is MNHNS and CDR2 is SASEGT in the germline V gene. Trimming shortened V by 6 bases and J by 5 bases, and 10 bases separated the two germline ends. This CDR3 is built from 12 residues. CDR3 amino acids: CASSPGRTEAFF. CDR3 DNA sequence: TGTGCCAGCAGCCCGGGGAGGACTGAAGCTTTCTTT.

Concerning this clone: It is unclear where the CDR3 begins or ends on the DNA, so no DNA is shown, and the CDR3 is as TCRdb lists it. The chain has TRBV9 and TRBJ2-1; TRBD2 is the table's D call, not checked against the DNA. Inclusive of both ends, the CDR3 amounts to 14 amino acids. CDR1 is SGDLS and CDR2 is YYNGEE in the germline V gene. The CDR3 spells CACSAGSSYNEQFF.

This rearrangement joins TRBV19 to TRBJ1-2, with 10 bases lining up with TRBD1. The J segment lost 6 bases and the V segment lost 6 bases, leaving 4 bases of the junction unmatched. The CDR3 runs 13 residues. Germline CDR1 LNHDA, CDR2 SQIVND (reference sequence). Here the CDR3 reads CASRSTGGDGYTF. The CDR3 region has the DNA TGTGCCAGTAGATCGACAGGGGGCGATGGCTACACCTTC.

J is TRBJ2-1 and V is TRBV6-1; 11 bases fit TRBD2. CDR1 and CDR2 (germline): MNHNS, SASEGT. V trimming: 0 bases; J trimming: 2 bases; junction bases outside the gene matches: 12. This CDR3 region has 20 residues. The DNA for the CDR3 is TGTGCCAGCAGTGAAGCTTCAACTAGCGGGAGAGGTGGGGCCTACAATGAGCAGTTCTTC. Its translation is CASSEASTSGRGGAYNEQFF.

The chain uses TRBV4-2 and TRBJ2-3, with 7 bases that match TRBD1. Unmatched junction bases numbered 12, after V lost 0 bases and J lost 6 bases. In germline, CDR1 is LGHNA, CDR2 YNFKEQ. This CDR3 has 17 residues. The CDR3 sequence: CASSQEDLRTGEDTQYF. For the CDR3, the DNA is TGTGCCAGCAGCCAAGAGGACCTGCGAACAGGGGAGGATACGCAGTATTTT.

The chain uses TRBV5-8 and TRBJ1-5; 8 nucleotides line up with TRBD1. CDR1 and CDR2 from the germline V gene are SGHTS and YDEGEE. This CDR3 comprises 13 residues. The V and J ends lost 3 bases and 5 bases, in that order; junction bases with no gene match: 1. CDR3 in DNA: TGTGCCAGCAGCTCAGGGGGCTATCAGCCCCAGCATTTT. Its protein is CASSSGGYQPQHF.

V and J are TRBV27 and TRBJ2-2; 16 bases map to TRBD2. This CDR3 is 19 amino acids long. Per the germline V gene, CDR1 is MNHEY and CDR2 is SMNVEV (reference sequence). Trimming removed 4 bases from V and 6 bases from J; junction bases left unmatched: 11. This CDR3 is CASSSSGLAGGRVAGELFF. CDR3 nucleotide sequence: TGTGCCAGCAGTTCGTCGGGACTAGCGGGAGGGAGGGTTGCCGGGGAGCTGTTTTTT.

The gene calls are TRBV28 and TRBJ2-5; 7 bases are a match to TRBD1. This CDR3 has 12 amino acids. Germline CDR1 MDHEN, CDR2 SYDVKM. Trimming cost V 5 bases and J 4 bases; bases outside gene matches: 1. The CDR3 sequence: CASSRQGETQYF. The CDR3 DNA reads as TGTGCCAGCAGTCGACAGGGAGAGACCCAGTACTTC.

The V gene is TRBV28, the J gene TRBJ2-7, with 12 bases identical to TRBD2. Trimming at V came to 6 bases and at J to 7 bases, leaving 13 bases not matched to a gene. The germline gives CDR1 MDHEN, CDR2 SYDVKM. The CDR3 consists of 16 residues. CDR3 amino acids: CASSHEGLAGLFEQYF. The CDR3 DNA reads as TGTGCCAGCAGCCATGAGGGACTAGCGGGTCTGTTTGAGCAGTACTTC.

This chain links TRBV30 with TRBJ1-5; weak D call: TRBD1 (6 bases). Per germline, CDR1 GTSNPN and CDR2 SVGIG (reference sequence). The V end lost 3 bases, the J end lost 7 bases, and 13 bases lay between the germline ends. This CDR3 is 13 amino acids long. The CDR3 spells CAWSEGEGQPQHF. The CDR3 nucleotides are TGTGCCTGGAGCGAGGGGGAAGGACAGCCCCAGCATTTT.

The rearrangement links TRBV11-2 to TRBJ2-1; 11 bases agree with TRBD2. CDR3 length equals 16 residues. Germline V gene sequence: CDR1 SGHAT, CDR2 FQNNGV. V shed 5 bases and J 4 bases; nucleotides not matched to a gene: 7. In DNA, the CDR3 is TGTGCCAGCAGCCCGACTAGCGGGAAGAGATACAATGAGCAGTTCTTC. This translates into CASSPTSGKRYNEQFF.

The V call is TRBV5-6, the J call TRBJ2-5; 7 nucleotides align to TRBD1. CDR3 length: 14 amino acids. The germline gives CDR1 SGHDT, CDR2 YYEEEE. The junction had 6 bases not matched to a gene; V was cut back by 2 bases and J by 5 bases. The CDR3 DNA reads TGTGCCAGCAGCTTAGACAGGGAAGGGGAGACCCAGTACTTC. The encoded protein is CASSLDREGETQYF.

This chain joins TRBV12-5 and TRBJ1-2; D is unclear. Germline lookup yields CDR1 LGHNT and CDR2 FRNRAP. The V end lost 5 bases, the J end lost 1 base, and 11 bases lay between the germline ends. The CDR3 runs to 14 residues. DNA of the CDR3: TGTGCTAGTGGTCCAACTAGAGATAACTATGGCTACACCTTC. This encodes CASGPTRDNYGYTF.

The chain is built from TRBV6-5 and TRBJ2-3; TRBD2 matches 9 bases. The length of the CDR3 is 15 residues. With V trimmed by 2 bases and J by 10 bases, 10 bases remained unmatched. Germline values: CDR1 MNHEY, CDR2 SVGAGI. CDR3 nucleotides: TGTGCCAGCAGTTACGAAGCGAGCGGGAGGCCCGCGCAGTATTTT. The encoded protein is CASSYEASGRPAQYF.

This clone was picked up one time. This chain joins TRBV9 and TRBJ2-2; no definite D call. The CDR3 has 14 residues. Germline loops: CDR1 SGDLS, CDR2 YYNGEE. The V gene lost 0 bases and the J gene lost 5 bases, with 8 bases spanning the gap. CDR3 DNA: TGTGCCAGCAGCGTAGTTTGGGCAACCGGGGAGCTGTTTTTT. Translated, it gives CASSVVWATGELFF.

The CDR3 DNA reads TGTGCCAGCACAGCAATAGCGGGAGTAAACAATGAGCAGTTCTTC. Protein: CASTAIAGVNNEQFF. V is TRBV2 and J is TRBJ2-1; 9 bases line up with TRBD2. The trim removed 7 bases at V and 5 bases at J, leaving 9 bases unmatched. CDR1 SNHLY and CDR2 FYNNEI come from the germline V gene. This CDR3 is 15 amino acids long.

The V gene is TRBV28, the J gene TRBJ1-2; D is possibly TRBD1 (5 bases). The CDR3 totals 15 residues. V was trimmed by 5 bases and J by 4 bases, leaving 17 bases between them. Germline-derived CDR1 and CDR2 are MDHEN and SYDVKM. CDR3 DNA: TGTGCCAGCAGTCCCCTTGGAGGGGACGGCTATGGCTACACCTTC. It codes for CASSPLGGDGYGYTF.

This clone was seen once. The V and J genes are TRBV5-1 and TRBJ2-1, with D unclear. V gave up 4 bases and J gave up 5 bases, with 7 bases separating them. Germline V CDR1 and CDR2: SGHRS, YFSETQ. The CDR3 length is 12 residues. The CDR3 DNA reads as TGCGCCAGCAGCCTAGGAAACAATGAGCAGTTCTTC. Protein product: CASSLGNNEQFF.

The chain carries TRBV7-9 and TRBJ2-5; maybe TRBD1 (6 bases). Trimming took 4 bases from V and 2 from J, leaving 11 bases between them. Germline CDR1 SEHNR, CDR2 FQNEAQ (reference sequence). CDR3 length: 14 amino acids. The CDR3 nucleotides read TGTGCCAGCAGCTCTAGGACAGTACAAGAGACCCAGTACTTC. This encodes CASSSRTVQETQYF.

V usage is TRBV6-5 and J usage is TRBJ2-1; possibly TRBD2 for D (6 bases). The CDR3 loop spans 15 amino acids. From germline, CDR1 is MNHEY and CDR2 SVGAGI. Trimming removed 0 bases from V and 8 bases from J, with 14 bases in between. The CDR3 loop is CASSYSVQTRYEQFF. The CDR3 bases are TGTGCCAGCAGTTACTCGGTCCAGACTAGGTATGAGCAGTTCTTC.

V usage is TRBV4-2 and J usage is TRBJ2-2; maybe TRBD2 (5 bases). This CDR3 comprises 19 residues. Germline assignment: CDR1 LGHNA and CDR2 YNFKEQ. With 0 bases removed from V and 0 bases from J, the gap between germline ends came to 17 bases. CDR3 coding DNA: TGTGCCAGCAGCCAAGATACGGGAAGGGTGGACGCGAACACCGGGGAGCTGTTTTTT. Translated, it gives CASSQDTGRVDANTGELFF.

The genes are TRBV27 and TRBJ2-1, with 9 bases identical to TRBD2. V was clipped by 5 bases and J by 7 bases; unmatched bases: 6. This CDR3 is 14 amino acids long. Germline lookup yields CDR1 MNHEY and CDR2 SMNVEV (reference sequence). As DNA, the CDR3 is TGTGCCAGCAGTGCTAGCGGGATAGATAATGAGCAGTTCTTC. The encoded protein is CASSASGIDNEQFF.

This chain connects TRBV27 to TRBJ2-7; TRBD2 might be the D (5 bases). With 5 bases removed from V and 6 bases from J, the gap between germline ends came to 23 bases. The CDR3 is made up of 16 amino acids. In germline, CDR1 is MNHEY, CDR2 SMNVEV (reference sequence). CDR3 DNA sequence: TGTGCCAGCAGTCCCGGACTTCCCCGAGTTTTCGGCGAGCAGTACTTC. Translation: CASSPGLPRVFGEQYF.

The chain links TRBV4-2 to TRBJ2-7, with D possibly TRBD1 on 5 matching bases. Trimming stripped 0 bases from V and 5 bases from J, with 14 bases between. In germline, CDR1 is LGHNA, CDR2 YNFKEQ. CDR3 length equals 15 residues. The CDR3: CASSQDWKGFNEQYF. Here the CDR3 DNA reads TGTGCCAGCAGCCAAGATTGGAAGGGGTTCAACGAGCAGTACTTC.

V usage is TRBV7-3 and J usage is TRBJ2-3; the match to TRBD1 covers 8 bases. V shed 4 bases, J shed 2 bases, and the junction held 5 bases outside the gene matches. The CDR3 consists of 15 residues. Germline lookup yields CDR1 SGHTA and CDR2 FQGTGA. CDR3 sequence reads: CASSSGQGVTDTQYF. The DNA of the CDR3 is TGTGCCAGCAGCTCCGGACAGGGAGTCACAGATACGCAGTATTTT.

DNA of the CDR3: TGTGCCAGCAGTCCGGGACTAGACTACAATGAGCAGTTCTTC. Its protein product is CASSPGLDYNEQFF. This rearrangement joins TRBV6-4 to TRBJ2-1, with 8 bases fitting TRBD2. The J segment lost 3 bases and the V segment lost 5 bases, leaving 3 bases of the junction unmatched. The CDR3 is 14 residues long. Germline loops: CDR1 MRHNA, CDR2 SNTAGT.

The chain has TRBV29-1 and TRBJ2-1, with a tentative D call TRBD1 (5 bases). V was pared by 1 base and J by 5 bases, with 18 bases between. The germline V gene encodes CDR1 SQVTM and CDR2 ANQGSEA. The CDR3 contains 16 residues. The CDR3 DNA is TGCAGCGTTGAAGGCCCCGTGGCAGGGCTTAACAATGAGCAGTTCTTC. Protein product: CSVEGPVAGLNNEQFF.